This passage covers 15 T cell receptor beta chains from one sample sequenced in a study of response to subunit inactivated influenza vaccine (dated by TCRdb to 2017 to 2018). Sample time point, as interpreted from the label and publication: around 47 days after influenza vaccine administration. Libraries were made using RT-PCR. Instrument on record: Illumina HiSeq 2500. The raw public data were reprocessed by TCRdb itself: fastp quality trimming at Q25, MiXCR clonotype calling, in-frame beta chains only. Every distinct CDR3 protein forms one entry, paired with its most common genes and DNA. This sample lists about 520,000 distinct CDR3 sequences; 9.5% to 12% were detected once. Roughly 12% of the sample is in the top ten clones. This sample comprised PBMCs from blood, obtained roughly 47 days after vaccination. These receptors all come from a man in his forties or fifties who received an inactivated influenza vaccine. Donor details come from another sample of the same person, matched by shared clones.

The chain uses TRBV6-2 or TRBV6-3 and TRBJ2-7, with 9 nucleotides matching TRBD1. CDR1 and CDR2 from the germline V gene are MNHEY and SVGEGT. This CDR3 is 15 amino acids long. V lost 2 bases, J lost 3 bases, and 5 bases stayed unmatched. As DNA, the CDR3 is TGTGCCAGCAGTTACCCAGGACAGGGGAACTACGAGCAGTACTTC. Amino acid sequence: CASSYPGQGNYEQYF.

The CDR3 is CASSSGQLTSGANVLTF. The CDR3 region has the DNA TGTGCCAGCAGTTCGGGACAGCTTACCTCTGGGGCCAACGTCCTGACTTTC. This chain joins TRBV28 and TRBJ2-6; 7 nucleotides match TRBD1. V shed 4 bases, J shed 0 bases, and the junction held 6 bases outside the gene matches. From germline, CDR1 is MDHEN and CDR2 SYDVKM. The CDR3 sequence is 17 residues long.

The sample holds many counts of this clonotype. The rearrangement joins TRBV5-1 to TRBJ1-6; 8 positions match TRBD1. The ends lost 4 bases at V and 9 bases at J; junction bases unmatched: 9. The CDR3 consists of 15 residues. Germline assignment: CDR1 SGHRS and CDR2 YFSETQ. The DNA of the CDR3 is TGCGCCAGCAGCGTAGGACAGGGACTTACTTCACCCCTCCACTTT. Amino acids: CASSVGQGLTSPLHF.

The sample holds a few counts of this clonotype. V and J are TRBV20-1 and TRBJ1-6; D is undetermined. The CDR3 contains 13 residues. V lost 6 bases and J lost 1, with 7 bases in between. Germline CDR1 and CDR2: DFQATT and SNEGSKA (reference sequence). CDR3 nucleotide sequence: TGCAGTGCCGGGGAGTCCTATAATTCACCCCTCCACTTT. This codes for CSAGESYNSPLHF.

Ten or more counts support this clonotype. The rearrangement links TRBV25-1 to TRBJ1-1; D is unresolved. Trimming shortened V by 6 bases and J by 1 base, and 6 bases separated the two germline ends. The CDR3 sequence is 12 residues long. In germline, CDR1 is MGHDK, CDR2 SYGVNS. CDR3 loop: CASRWGNTEAFF. CDR3 DNA: TGTGCCAGCAGATGGGGGAACACTGAAGCTTTCTTT.

CDR3 sequence: CASSYLRTTDTQYF. CDR3 coding DNA: TGTGCCAGCAGTTATTTGCGGACCACAGATACGCAGTATTTT. The chain couples TRBV6-2 or TRBV6-3 to TRBJ2-3; no reliable D call. The CDR3 contains 14 residues. With 3 bases removed from V and 2 bases from J, the gap between germline ends came to 9 bases. The germline V gene encodes CDR1 MNHEY and CDR2 SVGEGT.

J is TRBJ2-4 and V is TRBV13, with D unclear. There are 12 residues in the CDR3. Germline CDR1 and CDR2: PRHDT and FYEKMQ (reference sequence). Trimming took off 8 bases at V and 7 bases at J, with 12 bases between the two ends. CDR3 loop: CASAAMGNIQYF. DNA of the CDR3: TGTGCCAGCGCGGCGATGGGGAACATTCAGTACTTC.

This clonotype was seen a handful of times. The chain joins TRBV27 to TRBJ2-3, with 14 positions matching TRBD2. V gave up 5 bases and J gave up 7 bases; unmatched junction bases: 8. The CDR3 loop spans 16 amino acids. Germline V gives CDR1 MNHEY, CDR2 SMNVEV (reference sequence). The CDR3 protein is CASSPRTSGRTNTQYF. The CDR3 coding sequence is TGTGCCAGCAGTCCGCGGACTAGCGGGAGGACAAATACGCAGTATTTT.

This clonotype has at least ten counts. The CDR3 nucleotides are TGCAGCGTTGGAAGAGTAAATGAGCAGTTCTTC. This encodes CSVGRVNEQFF. The chain combines TRBV29-1 with TRBJ2-1, with D hard to call. The CDR3 extends over 11 amino acids. CDR1 SQVTM and CDR2 ANQGSEA come from the germline V gene. The V and J ends lost 4 bases and 7 bases respectively, with 8 bases between them.

This clonotype was picked up a small number of times. The chain is built from TRBV25-1 and TRBJ2-1, with D perhaps matching TRBD1 (6 bases). V was pared by 6 bases and J by 6 bases, with 18 bases between. The CDR3 totals 15 residues. Germline CDR1 is MGHDK and CDR2 is SYGVNS. The CDR3 loop is CASRGQRTGPNEQFF. The CDR3 nucleotides read TGTGCCAGCAGGGGACAACGGACGGGCCCCAATGAGCAGTTCTTC. The full variable domain, in which reference TRBV25-1 and TRBJ2-1 provide the parts outside the CDR3, is EADIYQTPRYLVIGTGKKITLECSQTMGHDKMYWYQQDPGMELHLIHYSYGVNSTEKGDLSSESTVSRIRTEHFPLTLESARPSHTSQYLCASRGQRTGPNEQFFGPGTRLTVL.

The V call is TRBV2, the J call TRBJ2-2; 10 bases are shared with TRBD1. The germline gives CDR1 SNHLY, CDR2 FYNNEI. The trim removed 6 bases at V and 3 bases at J, leaving 4 bases unmatched. CDR3 length: 15 residues. The CDR3 DNA sequence: TGTGCCAGCAGCACGGGACAGGGGTACACCGGGGAGCTGTTTTTT. Residues: CASSTGQGYTGELFF.

This clonotype was observed a handful of times. The chain employs TRBV20-1 and TRBJ2-7; D is possibly TRBD1 (5 bases). Germline V gene lookup returns CDR1 DFQATT and CDR2 SNEGSKA (reference sequence). V gave up 1 base and J gave up 4 bases, with 26 bases separating them. The CDR3 has 18 amino acids. The CDR3 loop is CSARGADTRVPDLYEQYF. For the CDR3, the DNA is TGCAGTGCTAGAGGGGCCGACACCAGGGTTCCGGACCTGTACGAGCAGTACTTC.

This clonotype was observed a handful of times. In DNA form, the CDR3 reads TGTGCCAGCAGCTTGGGCTCCGGGACTCGGAGGGGGGCCTACGAGCAGTACTTC. It yields the protein CASSLGSGTRRGAYEQYF. The rearrangement links TRBV11-1 to TRBJ2-7, with D perhaps being TRBD1 or TRBD2 (6 bases each). Trimming left V 3 bases short and J 2 bases short, with 23 bases between. The germline V gene has CDR1 SGHAT and CDR2 FQDESV (reference sequence). CDR3 length: 18 residues.

The chain employs TRBV27 and TRBJ2-5, with D perhaps TRBD1 (5 bases). CDR1 and CDR2 (germline): MNHEY, SMNVEV (reference sequence). This CDR3 is 14 amino acids long. The V and J ends lost 0 bases and 7 bases respectively, with 12 bases between them. The CDR3 DNA sequence: TGTGCCAGCAGTTTATCAGGGGCTTATCGGACCCAGTACTTC. Protein product: CASSLSGAYRTQYF.

In this sample, this clonotype turned up many times. V is TRBV5-1 and J is TRBJ2-1, with 9 positions matching TRBD1. This CDR3 is built from 15 residues. V was pared by 4 bases and J by 4 bases, with 6 bases of the junction left unmatched. Looked up from germline, CDR1 is SGHRS and CDR2 is YFSETQ. In DNA form, the CDR3 reads TGCGCCAGCAGCGGAGGGACAGGGTTATACAATGAGCAGTTCTTC. Translating it yields CASSGGTGLYNEQFF.